This entry lists 2 T cell receptor beta chains sequenced from one sample in a study of blood T cell repertoires in COVID-19. Profiled with immunoSEQ multiplex PCR; TCRdb holds only in-frame clones, not every one. The sample has about 54,000 clones, roughly 90% seen once. Sequencing input: peripheral blood. The receptors here all came from a man aged 60-69 years with active COVID-19.

This chain joins TRBV2 and TRBJ2-4; D might be TRBD1 (5 bases). V shed 3 bases and J shed 7 bases, with 10 bases lying between them. Germline CDR1 is SNHLY and CDR2 is FYNNEI. This CDR3 region has 13 residues. CDR3 coding DNA: TGTGCCAGCAGTGACAGGGTCGGCAACATTCAGTACTTC. This sequence encodes CASSDRVGNIQYF.

This clone appeared a few times. The rearrangement uses TRBV6-5 and TRBJ2-7; weak D call: TRBD1 (6 bases). From germline, CDR1 is MNHEY and CDR2 SVGAGI. The CDR3 consists of 13 residues. Trimming cost V 5 bases and J 6 bases, with 14 bases left between them. The CDR3: CASSKLTGPEQYF. Here the CDR3 DNA reads TGTGCCAGCAGTAAATTGACAGGACCCGAGCAGTACTTC.